This TCR beta chain originates from a study of blood T cell repertoires in COVID-19. The wider study: PBMCs, B-cell-depleted T cells, or T cells provided the cDNA or gDNA that made up the material.

CDR3 length equals 14 residues. V lost 6 bases and J lost 3; bases outside the gene matches: 3. Germline V gene data show CDR1 as LNHNV and CDR2 as YYDKDF (reference sequence). Original data processing: Amplification of reference gene primers provided the estimated nucleated cell counts. Profiling relied on immunoSEQ multiplex PCR, and the TCRdb table lists in-frame clones only, not all of them. The V and J calls and clone size come from that table; D and trimming were worked out from the DNA. The sample records 150,000 to 200,000 clones, nearly 80% being singletons. This clonotype was obtained from a woman in her 70s with acute or convalescent COVID-19. The specimen was peripheral blood. V usage is TRBV15 and J usage is TRBJ2-1; 9 positions agree with TRBD2. CDR3 protein: CATRFSGSYNEQFF. The CDR3 DNA sequence: TGTGCCACCAGGTTTAGCGGGAGCTACAATGAGCAGTTCTTC.